This is a list of T cell receptor beta chains from one sample in a study of technical replicates of blood from a few donors. TCRdb's table, derived via immunoSEQ multiplex PCR, lists solely in-frame clones and lacks some. The sample has fewer than 15,000 clones, about 94% seen once; the top ten hold roughly 6.7%. The sequencing sample was made of PBMCs. Receptors were obtained from a human donor in good health. The CDR3 runs from the conserved cysteine through the conserved F or W. D genes are given only for firm matches. Some rows mark clone size as missing; the rest say once, few, many or name a class of expanded clone.

>.|TRBV10-1|.|TRBJ2-7
TGCGCCAGCAGTGAGTCTTTGGCGGTCGGCTACGAGCAGTACTTC
CASSESLAVGYEQYF
>.|TRBV4-1|.|TRBJ2-7
TGCGCCAGCAGCCAAGATCTCAGAACCGAGCAGTACTTC
CASSQDLRTEQYF
>TRBD2|TRBV14|.|TRBJ2-5
TGTGCCAGCAGCCAAATGGGACTAGCGGAAGAGACCCAGTACTTC
CASSQMGLAEETQYF
>TRBD1|TRBV15|.|TRBJ2-2
TGTGCCACCAGCTCCCGGACAGGGTTAACCGGGGAGCTGTTTTTT
CATSSRTGLTGELFF
>.|TRBV5-1|.|TRBJ2-7
TGCGCCAGCAGCTTGGGGGCAGGGTTTGGCGTCGAGCAGTACTTC
CASSLGAGFGVEQYF
>.|TRBV7-9|.|TRBJ2-1
TGTGCCAGCAGCTTAGCCGGGGTCAATGAGCAGTTCTTC
CASSLAGVNEQFF
>TRBD2|TRBV7-7|.|TRBJ2-3
TGTGCCAGCAGCTTAGGGCTAGCGGGAGATACGCAGTATTTT
CASSLGLAGDTQYF
>TRBD2|TRBV27|.|TRBJ2-7
TGTGCCAGCAGAACTAGCGGAAGTACCTACGAGCAGTACTTC
CASRTSGSTYEQYF
>.|TRBV12-5|.|TRBJ2-5
TGTGCTAGTGGACAGCGGGAAGAGACCCAGTACTTC
CASGQREETQYF
>TRBD1|TRBV10-3|.|TRBJ2-7
TGTGCCATCAACCAGGGGACAGCTTCCTACGAGCAGTACTTC
CAINQGTASYEQYF
>.|TRBV1|.|TRBJ2-1
TGCACCAGCAGCCAAGATAAAGGAGGCCGGGGGAACTACAATGAGCAGTTCTTC
CTSSQDKGGRGNYNEQFF
>TRBD2|TRBV7-9|.|TRBJ2-7
TGTGCCAGCAGCTTAGAAACTAGCGGGTACTCGGGGGACTTC
CASSLETSGYSGDF
>TRBD2|TRBV29-1|.|TRBJ2-7
TGCAGCGCCATCAGGACTAGCGAGATAACGGGGGAGCAGTACTTC
CSAIRTSEITGEQYF
>TRBD2|TRBV7-9|once|TRBJ2-7
TGTGCCAGCGGAGGACTAGCGGGAGGGCTCGAGCAGTACTTC
CASGGLAGGLEQYF
>TRBD1|TRBV28|few|TRBJ1-2
TGTGCCAGCAGTGGACAGGGGGTGGTTTCGAACTATGGCTACACCTTC
CASSGQGVVSNYGYTF
>.|TRBV7-2|.|TRBJ1-2
TGTGCCAGCAGCGTCCAGACCGGATCGGGCTATGGCTACACCTTC
CASSVQTGSGYGYTF
>.|TRBV27|.|TRBJ2-2
TGTGCCAGCAGTTATATCACATTCGCGAACACCGGGGAGCTGTTTTTT
CASSYITFANTGELFF
>.|TRBV4-2|.|TRBJ2-7
TGTGCCAGCAGCCCAAACACAGGGACACGTTTGTGGGAGCAGTACTTC
CASSPNTGTRLWEQYF
>.|TRBV7-9|.|TRBJ2-5
TGTGCCAGCAGCTTTCAGGGGTCCGGGGAGACCCAGTACTTC
CASSFQGSGETQYF
>.|TRBV19|.|TRBJ1-5
TGTGCCAGTAGTATACTACAGGGCAATCAGCCCCAGCATTTT
CASSILQGNQPQHF
>TRBD2|TRBV5-1|.|TRBJ2-5
TGCGCCAGCAGCTTGGCCCTAGCGGTTCCCGAGACCCAGTACTTC
CASSLALAVPETQYF
>.|TRBV7-2|.|TRBJ1-5
TGTGCCAGCAGCTTAGTGGCAGGAGGGGCTCAGCCCCAGCATTTT
CASSLVAGGAQPQHF
>TRBD2|TRBV2|once|TRBJ2-7
TGTGCCAGCAGTGAACCCCCGGGGACTAGCAGCAACGAGCAGTACTTC
CASSEPPGTSSNEQYF
>TRBD2|TRBV11-2|.|TRBJ2-1
TGTGCCAGCAGCTTAGGGCTAGCGGCCCATGAGCAGTTCTTC
CASSLGLAAHEQFF
>TRBD1|TRBV7-2|.|TRBJ2-1
TGTGCCAGCAGCTCCTCGACAGGGAGCTCCTACAATGAGCAGTTCTTC
CASSSSTGSSYNEQFF
>.|TRBV5-1|.|TRBJ2-1
TGCGCCAGCAGCAAAACCCCGGGGTCCTACAATGAGCAGTTCTTC
CASSKTPGSYNEQFF
>.|TRBV9|.|TRBJ1-1
TGTGCCAGCAGCGCCAGGGGGAACACTGAAGCTTTCTTT
CASSARGNTEAFF
>.|TRBV2|once|TRBJ1-2
TGTGCCAGCAGCCTCTGGGGGGGGTATGGCTACACCTTC
CASSLWGGYGYTF
>TRBD1|TRBV25-1|.|TRBJ2-3
TGTGCCAGCAGTGGGGACAGGGGGACGCAGTATTTT
CASSGDRGTQYF
>TRBD1|TRBV6-5|.|TRBJ1-5
TGTGCCAGCAGTTCGAGGACAGGGCTGACCCATTTT
CASSSRTGLTHF
>TRBD2|TRBV27|.|TRBJ2-1
TGTGCCAGCAGTTTCTTCTTGACTAGCGGTACCTACAATGAGCAGTTCTTC
CASSFFLTSGTYNEQFF
>.|TRBV5-8|.|TRBJ2-1
TGTGCCAGCAGGTCCCCGGTGGCGGGGAGCTCCTACAATGAGCAGTTCTTC
CASRSPVAGSSYNEQFF
>TRBD2|TRBV7-3|.|TRBJ2-5
TGTGCCAGCAGCACCGGGACTAGCGGGAGTCGAAAGACCCAGTACTTC
CASSTGTSGSRKTQYF